This T cell receptor (beta chain) was sequenced in a study of cytomegalovirus exposure and HLA in healthy donors (dated by TCRdb to about 2017). Looking at the study overall: An earlier analysis of 587 of the donors reported 276 Gb of sequence data and some 120 million unique TCR beta sequences from 150 million to 200 million T cells. Among over 350 genotyped donors of the cohort, an average of roughly 240,000 unique TCR beta nucleotide sequences were sequenced per donor, roughly a sixth of them non-productive. To predict cytomegalovirus infection status, the study brought together high-throughput TCR immunosequencing, statistical association of individual TCRs with disease status, and machine learning. Four to six DR-DQ haplotypes were handled as single units for association and clustering, since linkage in the cohort was strong. The aim of the study was to test whether cataloging public T cell receptors could identify signatures of past pathogen exposure. Around 330 gigabases of sequencing data and roughly 80 million unique TCR sequences made up an early release that covered several hundred HLA-typed donors. Every discovery cohort repertoire had been produced on one sequencing platform. Typing coverage varied by locus: roughly 620-640 donors for A, B, C, DRB1 and DQB1; around 560 for DQA1; about 590 for DPA1; more than 450 for DPB1. To study patterns of TCR occurrence, a later analysis re-analyzed previously published TCR beta repertoires from 700 or so donors and added high-resolution HLA genotyping. Along with the roughly 700-subject first cohort, a separate validation cohort of over a hundred different subjects was used. Among the roughly 390 genotyped donors, approximately 82% belonged to the genetic ancestry cluster associated with self-reported Caucasian donors. Genome-wide SNP genotypes for about 60% of the 666 donors were used in a later genetic analysis, which treated that subset as a discovery cohort. Using immunosequencing, the study profiled T cell repertoires from 640 or so subjects and related those repertoires to cytomegalovirus serostatus. Donor age, sex, ethnicity and CMV serostatus were collected together with the repertoire data. The later analysis used no new phenotypic data to find candidate immune exposures, relying instead on TCR beta sequences and their occurrence across donors. An earlier analysis of 587 of the donors used high-throughput TCR beta sequencing to judge whether each TCR beta V gene segment behaved as functional or pseudogenic. Both class I and class II loci were covered by HLA typing, at four-digit resolution. Paper-wide results and their limitations: A further reported finding was that TCR beta sequences accurately predicted the HLA-A and HLA-B alleles for most subjects in the first cohort. In an earlier analysis of fewer than 750 of the donors, most TCR beta V segments were observed in productive rearrangements about 87% or about 30% of the time, broadly matching IMGT annotations. Presence/absence analyses assumed roughly uniform sequencing depth across donors, an assumption that may not hold. In the study, approximately 150 TCR beta chains were listed as associated with cytomegalovirus. In a later analysis, TCR association rates were found to vary across HLA loci, with the most associated TCRs seen for DRB1 alleles and the fewest for HLA-C alleles. Across donors, most TCR sequences were observed very rarely, whereas some public TCRs were present in many individuals. In a later analysis, more than 15,000 TCR beta sequences were associated with specific HLA alleles at a false discovery rate of 0.05. According to a later genetic analysis, donors in an Asian-associated ancestry cluster had fewer N-insertions in productive TCRs than the approximately 710-donor mean. The earlier analysis of 587 of the donors excluded 15 to 20 rarely observed V segments, including chromosome 9 orphons, because counts were too low. Correlated functional status among segregating V segments might be attributable to linkage disequilibrium, but an unknown experimental factor could not be ruled out. It was suggested by the authors that the approach could potentially be generalized to other disease states and immunological phenotypes. In vitro tests confirmed that a few of the cytomegalovirus-associated TCR beta chains recognize cytomegalovirus antigens. In a later analysis, most CMV-associated TCR beta chains were found to appear HLA-restricted, with HLA associations seemingly driven largely by CMV exposure. According to a later analysis, parvovirus B19, influenza, CMV and Epstein-Barr virus appeared linked to several top co-occurrence clusters. A cluster of highly shared sequence variants was judged likely to be a technical artifact of the sequencing pipeline. A later genetic analysis associated a missense DCLRE1C variant with V-gene and J-gene trimming of TCR beta chains, and an independent cohort replicated the association. The classifier was reported to diagnose cytomegalovirus status with high specificity and sensitivity in both the original and validation cohorts. Because the 87-base-pair reads could not distinguish some IMGT-functional V segments, including TRBV6-2 and TRBV6-3, those segments were excluded. The only immune exposure information available for the cohort was CMV serostatus. Because HLA typing was missing for some donors at each locus, association tests included only the typed subset. Strong co-occurrence of HLA alleles, especially DR and DQ, made assigning TCR associations to individual alleles difficult. A later analysis found that HLA-associated TCR beta chains were more clonally expanded and had lower generation probabilities than equally common non-associated chains. The cohort was sequenced for TCR beta chains only, and without alpha or paired-chain data the features that could be detected were limited.

The germline V gene (reference sequence) gives CDR1 as LNHNV and CDR2 as YYDKDF. At the junction V is shortened by 1 base and J by 5 bases, with 5 bases in between. The CDR3 runs 12 residues from the cysteine to the phenylalanine. The CDR3 DNA has 36 bases and is translated from base 1. Library generation was performed with the immunoSEQ multiplex PCR assay. A mixture of 60 forward primers for TCR Vbeta segments and 13 reverse primers for TCR Jbeta segments was used in the multiplex PCR. The CDR3 region of rearranged TCR beta genes was amplified from genomic DNA with a multiplex PCR assay. The amplified TCR beta libraries were sequenced on the Illumina HiSeq System as 87-base-pair reads. Concerning the study's data processing: In a later analysis, approximately 74 million unique TCR beta chains were counted across the 666 repertoires, and approximately 11 million of these chains were shared by at least two donors. To remove PCR and sequencing errors, raw reads were error-corrected and collapsed into unique sequences using a nearest-neighbor algorithm that merged closely related sequences. CDR3 sequences were aligned to IMGT reference sequences to assign V, D and J gene segments. Each retained sequence needed at least a six-nucleotide match to both a V gene segment and a J gene segment. A rearrangement was called productive if the CDR3 had no stop codons and remained in frame with V and J, and every other rearrangement was called non-productive. CDR3 was defined by IMGT convention, running from the second conserved V-encoded cysteine to the conserved J-encoded phenylalanine. In an earlier analysis of roughly 610 of the donors, sequences lacking an unambiguous match to a single V gene segment were excluded. An earlier analysis of about 590 of the donors classified V segments as functional when productive rearrangements were above 56.7% and as segregating when the standard deviation between donors was above 5%. A statistical classification framework was developed to diagnose cytomegalovirus status using the catalog of TCR beta chain sequences. In a later analysis, TCR nucleotide sequences were compared against IMGT/GENE-DB human TR gene sequences so that V and J genes could be assigned. Using the TCRdist pipeline, a later analysis assigned CDR3 sequences along with most-parsimonious VDJ recombination scenarios. In a later analysis, each TCR beta chain was defined by its CDR3 amino acid sequence together with its V-gene family, and reads lacking a unique V-gene family were excluded. A later analysis removed several hundred highly shared, low-generation-probability nucleotide sequences to deal with suspected cross-contamination and a sequencing artifact. For each public chain, a later analysis derived a clonal expansion index from normalized ranks of inferred template counts within each repertoire. Generation probabilities in a later analysis came from a VDJ recombination model fitted to out-of-frame rearrangements, and those results were checked against IGoR. In a later analysis, TCR-TCR, TCR-HLA and TCR-CMV co-occurrence was scored with hypergeometric tests, and a repertoire-size bias correction was applied to TCR pairs. A later analysis estimated false discovery rates by permuting HLA or CMV assignments 20 times. In a later analysis, co-occurring TCRs were grouped using DBSCAN, and TCRdist sequence similarity was added for clustering within HLA-allele-positive subsets. Co-occurrence clustering excluded repertoires with fewer than 30,000 or more than 120,000 public chains, plus five with anomalous nucleotide sharing. TCRdb provides this immuneACCESS table in a form limited to in-frame rearrangements. Some clones are lacking; in checked studies, under half of them reflect an unresolved V gene, and why the rest are absent is not known. V, J and clone size are taken as reported in that table, and D and trimming were inferred from the DNA itself. The sample's records list 150,000 to 200,000 clones. The ten largest clones take up roughly 1.3% of the sample.

As regards this clone: Its antigen target is currently unknown.

The cohort comprised several hundred healthy bone marrow donors. Cohort members were all nominally healthy when sampled, although unrecorded immune exposures were likely present. The donor tested CMV seronegative, placing the donor among the roughly 400 seronegative members of the cohort. A peripheral blood sample was provided by each donor, and peripheral blood mononuclear cells were used for TCR beta sequencing. The Qiagen DNeasy Blood Extraction Kit was used to extract genomic DNA from the blood cell samples. The sequencing input was PBMCs. This receptor was identified in a woman aged 55-69 years in good health and CMV-seronegative. The rearrangement joined TRBV15 to TRBJ1-2, with the D gene not confidently named. This receptor carries the CDR3 CATSRVRYGYTF. At the DNA level, the sequence is TGTGCCACCAGCAGAGTTCGGTATGGCTACACCTTC.